Presented here are 10 T cell receptor beta chains from one specimen sequenced in a study of radiotherapy plus CTLA-4 blockade in lung cancer. Clones were read by immunoSEQ multiplex PCR, and TCRdb kept only the in-frame ones, dropping some. Of approximately 72,000 clones listed, around 80% are singletons. The specimen comprised peripheral blood, sampled from a patient treated with radiotherapy plus ipilimumab. Receptors originate from a human donor with non-small cell lung cancer who had a complete response to radiotherapy plus ipilimumab.

This clone was seen a single time. The rearrangement joins TRBV29-1 to TRBJ1-2; TRBD1 is a possible D gene (5 bases). The CDR3 loop spans 12 amino acids. The V gene lost 4 bases and the J gene lost 4 bases, with 10 bases spanning the gap. Looked up from germline, CDR1 is SQVTM and CDR2 is ANQGSEA. CDR3 region: CSVVGGFYGYTF. DNA for the CDR3: TGCAGCGTTGTGGGGGGATTCTATGGCTACACCTTC. The entire variable domain, with the rest obtained from reference TRBV29-1 and TRBJ1-2, is as follows: SAVISQKPSRDICQRGTSLTIQCQVDSQVTMMFWYRQQPGQSLTLIATANQGSEATYESGFVIDKFPISRPNLTFSTLTVSNMSPEDSSIYLCSVVGGFYGYTFGSGTRLTVV.

The chain recombines TRBV7-2 with TRBJ2-2, with TRBD2 matching 7 bases. V lost 5 bases, J lost 3 bases, and 6 bases stayed unmatched. This CDR3 has 15 residues. CDR1 SGHTA and CDR2 FQGNSA come from the germline V gene. This chain's CDR3 is CASSPTSRDTGELFF. In DNA form, the CDR3 reads TGTGCCAGCAGCCCGACTAGCCGGGACACCGGGGAGCTGTTTTTT.

The V and J genes are TRBV4-3 and TRBJ2-1; TRBD2 agrees at 9 bases. Trimming at V came to 1 base and at J to 7 bases, leaving 14 bases not matched to a gene. This CDR3 contains 18 residues. The germline gives CDR1 LGHNA, CDR2 YSLEER. CDR3 sequence: CASSQARGGRRGGNEQFF. DNA of the CDR3: TGCGCCAGCAGCCAAGCCAGGGGAGGGCGGCGGGGGGGAAATGAGCAGTTCTTC.

This sequence joins TRBV2 and TRBJ2-3, with TRBD2 matching over 7 bases. The CDR3 length is 12 residues. V gave up 4 bases and J gave up 8 bases; unmatched junction bases: 3. Germline V gene data show CDR1 as SNHLY and CDR2 as FYNNEI. Written as DNA, the CDR3 is TGTGCCAGCAGTGTAGGGGAGGGTACGCAGTATTTT. Protein sequence: CASSVGEGTQYF.

The chain employs TRBV7-6 and TRBJ2-5; 10 positions agree with TRBD1. Trimming took 5 bases from V and 7 from J; bases not matched to a gene: 10. Germline CDR1 reads SGHVS; CDR2 reads FNYEAQ. The CDR3 loop spans 15 amino acids. The CDR3, as DNA: TGTGCCAGCAGCCCACCCGGACAGGGGGAAGTGACCCAGTACTTC. Translation: CASSPPGQGEVTQYF.

CDR3 region: CASSPASGAGDEQFF. CDR3 nucleotide sequence: TGTGCCAGCTCACCAGCGTCGGGAGCGGGGGATGAGCAGTTCTTC. The chain is built from TRBV18 and TRBJ2-1, with TRBD2 matching over 8 bases. With 2 bases clipped from V and 8 bases from J, the junction kept 8 bases outside the gene matches. The CDR3 is 15 amino acids. CDR1 is KGHSH and CDR2 is LQKENI in the germline V gene.

The table lists this clone with a count of one. This chain uses TRBV6-5 with TRBJ2-1; possibly TRBD2 for D (6 bases). Germline V gives CDR1 MNHEY, CDR2 SVGAGI. The V and J ends lost 5 bases and 6 bases respectively, with 17 bases between them. The CDR3 sequence is 15 residues long. As DNA, the CDR3 is TGTGCCAGCAGTATACCGAGGCTAGCGTCCAATGAGCAGTTCTTC. It yields the protein CASSIPRLASNEQFF.

The chain uses TRBV7-9 and TRBJ2-1; 9 bases line up with TRBD2. Germline lookup yields CDR1 SEHNR and CDR2 FQNEAQ (reference sequence). V shed 7 bases, J shed 2 bases, and the junction held 9 bases outside the gene matches. This CDR3 is 16 amino acids long. The CDR3 spells CASTFASGTTYNEQFF. CDR3 sequence (DNA): TGTGCCAGCACCTTCGCTAGCGGGACCACCTACAATGAGCAGTTCTTC.

This clone is a singleton in its sample. V is TRBV4-1 and J is TRBJ2-3, with D perhaps given as TRBD1 or TRBD2 (5 bases each). V shed 0 bases and J shed 5 bases, with 9 bases lying between them. This CDR3 is built from 14 residues. The germline gives CDR1 MGHRA, CDR2 YSYEKL. CDR3 nucleotides: TGCGCCAGCAGCCAAGAGCAGGGACGAGATACGCAGTATTTT. It encodes CASSQEQGRDTQYF.

The chain recombines TRBV5-1 with TRBJ1-1, with D unresolved. The CDR3 extends over 14 amino acids. V was cut by 4 bases and J by 0 bases, with 10 bases left in between. Germline V gene data show CDR1 as SGHRS and CDR2 as YFSETQ. The CDR3 DNA reads TGCGCCAGCAGCCCACAGAGGATGAACACTGAAGCTTTCTTT. Protein: CASSPQRMNTEAFF.